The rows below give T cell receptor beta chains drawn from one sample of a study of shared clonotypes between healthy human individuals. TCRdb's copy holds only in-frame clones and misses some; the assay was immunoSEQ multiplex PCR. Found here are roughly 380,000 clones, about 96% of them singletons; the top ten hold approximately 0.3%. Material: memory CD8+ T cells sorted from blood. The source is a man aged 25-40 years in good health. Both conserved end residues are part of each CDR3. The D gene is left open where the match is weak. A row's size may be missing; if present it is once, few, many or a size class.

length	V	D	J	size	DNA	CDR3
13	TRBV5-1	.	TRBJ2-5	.	TGCGCCAGCAGCTTCGGGACTGCTGAGACCCAGTACTTC	CASSFGTAETQYF
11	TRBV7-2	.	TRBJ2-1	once	TGTGCCAGCAGCGTGAGGAATGAGCAGTTCTTC	CASSVRNEQFF
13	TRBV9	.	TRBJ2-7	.	TGTGCCAGCAGCGTAGGCAGCTCCTACGAGCAGTACTTC	CASSVGSSYEQYF
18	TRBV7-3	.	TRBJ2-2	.	TGTGCCAGCAGCTTAACGGGATCTGGCGGAACGAACACCGGGGAGCTGTTTTTT	CASSLTGSGGTNTGELFF
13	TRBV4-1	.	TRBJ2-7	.	TGCGCCAGCAGCCCCCATTCAGACTACGAGCAGTACTTC	CASSPHSDYEQYF
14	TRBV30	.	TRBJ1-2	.	TGTGCCTGGAGAGATGGCAGGAGGTACTATGGCTACACCTTC	CAWRDGRRYYGYTF
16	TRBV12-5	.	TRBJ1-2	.	TGTGCTAGTGGTATAGAGACTAGGGGGTCTAACTATGGCTACACCTTC	CASGIETRGSNYGYTF
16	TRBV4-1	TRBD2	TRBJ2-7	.	TGCGCCAGCAGCCAAGACCCAGCGGGAGACATCGACGAGCAGTACTTC	CASSQDPAGDIDEQYF
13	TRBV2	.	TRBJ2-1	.	TGTGCCAGCAAGGCGGGAACCTACAATGAGCAGTTCTTC	CASKAGTYNEQFF
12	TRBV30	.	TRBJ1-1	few	TGTGCCTCGGGGACGGAGAACACTGAAGCTTTCTTT	CASGTENTEAFF
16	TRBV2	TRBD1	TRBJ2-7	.	TGTGCCAGCAGTGAAGAATGGACAGGGGGCCCTAGGGAGCAGTACTTC	CASSEEWTGGPREQYF
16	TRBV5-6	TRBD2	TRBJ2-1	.	TGTGCCAGCAGTGGGACTAGCGGGAGACGGTACAATGAGCAGTTCTTC	CASSGTSGRRYNEQFF
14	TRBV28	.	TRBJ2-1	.	TGTGCCAGCAGTTTCGGAGTAGCTTACAATGAGCAGTTCTTC	CASSFGVAYNEQFF
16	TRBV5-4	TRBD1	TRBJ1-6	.	TGTGCCAGCAGTCTCCCCGGGACAGGGGTTCACTCACCCCTCCACTTT	CASSLPGTGVHSPLHF
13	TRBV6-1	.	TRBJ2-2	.	TGTGCCAGCAGGGCGAGGGCCTCCGGGGAGCTGTTTTTT	CASRARASGELFF
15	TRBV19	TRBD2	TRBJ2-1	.	TGTGCCAGTAGTCTCCCCGGGACTAGGAACAATGAGCAGTTCTTC	CASSLPGTRNNEQFF
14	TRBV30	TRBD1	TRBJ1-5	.	TGTGCCTGGAGTACCGACAGGGTGGACCAGCCCCAGCATTTT	CAWSTDRVDQPQHF
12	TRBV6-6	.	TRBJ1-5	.	TGTGCCAGCAGCCAAGGCAATCAGTCCCAGCATTTT	CASSQGNQSQHF
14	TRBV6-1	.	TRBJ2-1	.	TGTGCCAGCAGTGAACACTTGCTATACAATGAGCAGTTCTTC	CASSEHLLYNEQFF
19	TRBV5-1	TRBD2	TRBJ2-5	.	TGCGCCAGCAGCTTGGCCATGACTAGCGGGAGGGCCCTACAAGAGACCCAGTACTTC	CASSLAMTSGRALQETQYF
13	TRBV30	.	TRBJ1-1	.	TGTGCCTGGAGTCGAAGTCTGAACACTGAAGCTTTCTTT	CAWSRSLNTEAFF
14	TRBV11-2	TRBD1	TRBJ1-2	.	TGTGCCAGCAGTTCAGGACAGGGGAGGAGTGGCTACACCTTC	CASSSGQGRSGYTF
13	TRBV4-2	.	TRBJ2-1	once	TGTGCCAGCAGCCAAGATCCGTTCAATGAGCAGTTCTTC	CASSQDPFNEQFF
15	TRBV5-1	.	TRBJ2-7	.	TGCGCCAGCAGCTTGGCCCAGGGGAGCTCCTACGAGCAGTACTTC	CASSLAQGSSYEQYF
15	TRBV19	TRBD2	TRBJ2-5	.	TGTGCCAGTAGTACGGGGACTAGCGGGAAAAAGACCCAGTACTTC	CASSTGTSGKKTQYF
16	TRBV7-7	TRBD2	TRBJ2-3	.	TGTGCTAGCAGCTCGGGACTAGCGGGGTTTACAGATACGCAGTATTTT	CASSSGLAGFTDTQYF
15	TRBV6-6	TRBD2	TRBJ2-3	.	TGTGCCAGCAGTTACATCGCGGGAGGGACAGATACGCAGTATTTT	CASSYIAGGTDTQYF
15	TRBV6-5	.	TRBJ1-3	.	TGTGCCAGCAGTTATGCTTTGAGCTCTGGAAACACCATATATTTT	CASSYALSSGNTIYF
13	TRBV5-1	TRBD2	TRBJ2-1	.	TGCGCCAGCAGCTTGATAGCGGGAGGTGAGCAGTTCTTC	CASSLIAGGEQFF
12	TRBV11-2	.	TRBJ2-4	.	TGTGCCAGCAGCTTAGATATGAGAATTCAGTACTTC	CASSLDMRIQYF
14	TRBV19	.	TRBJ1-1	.	TGTGCCAGTAGTATACAGGTGGGGCAGGGTGAAGCTTTCTTT	CASSIQVGQGEAFF
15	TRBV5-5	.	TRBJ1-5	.	TGTGCCAGCAGCTACGCCGACAGTAGCAATCAGCCCCAGCATTTT	CASSYADSSNQPQHF
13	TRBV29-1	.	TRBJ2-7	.	TGCATCTCGCTGGGACTTCCCTCCTACGAGCAGTACTTC	CISLGLPSYEQYF
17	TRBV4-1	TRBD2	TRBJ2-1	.	TGCGCCAGCAGCCAATCGTTAGCGGGGAGCTCCTACAATGAGCAGTTCTTC	CASSQSLAGSSYNEQFF
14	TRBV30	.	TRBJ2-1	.	TGTGCCTGGAGTGTTTCGGACAGTTACAATGAGCAGTTCTTC	CAWSVSDSYNEQFF
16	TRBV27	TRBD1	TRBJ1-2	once	TGTGCCAGCAGCTTGGGGACAGGGCTAGAGAACGGTGGCTACACCTTC	CASSLGTGLENGGYTF
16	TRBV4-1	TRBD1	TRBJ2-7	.	TGCGCCAGCAGCCCTCCCGGGACAGGGATACCCCGCGAGCAGTACTTC	CASSPPGTGIPREQYF
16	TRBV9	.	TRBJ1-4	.	TGTGCCAGCAGCGTAGCCATGGGACAAGTAAATGAAAAACTGTTTTTT	CASSVAMGQVNEKLFF
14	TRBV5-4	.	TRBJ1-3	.	TGTGCCAGCAGCCCAGGGTTTTCTGGAAACACCATATATTTT	CASSPGFSGNTIYF
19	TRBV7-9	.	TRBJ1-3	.	TGTGCCAGCAGCTTAGCCGGACGGGTATCGGGTAACTCTGGAAACACCATATATTTT	CASSLAGRVSGNSGNTIYF